The rows below give T cell receptor beta chains drawn from one sample of a study of T cells after posttransplantation cyclophosphamide. Profiling relied on immunoSEQ multiplex PCR, and the TCRdb table lists in-frame clones only, not all of them. This sample has 35,000 to 50,000 clones, with roughly 91% found just once. Sequenced material: PBMCs, taken roughly 59 days after allogeneic stem cell transplant with posttransplant cyclophosphamide. The receptor set was obtained from a male patient in his sixties or seventies who received an allogeneic stem cell transplant from a related donor and was CMV-positive. Some of the T cells may derive from the graft donor. Each CDR3 is given with its conserved first and last residue. The D gene is left open where the match is weak. Clone size appears in some rows only: once, few, many, or a class for an expanded clone.

>.|TRBJ1-2|TRBV5-1|.
TGCGCCAGCAGCTTGGTAGCGGCAGGGAACTATGGCTACACCTTC
CASSLVAAGNYGYTF
>TRBD2|TRBJ2-3|TRBV19|.
TGTGCCAGTAAGCCCCCCTTCGGACTAGGCGGGGTCCCAGATACGCAGTATTTT
CASKPPFGLGGVPDTQYF
>TRBD1|TRBJ1-6|TRBV6-4|.
TGTGCCAGCAGCGCGGACAGGGGAAGATCACCCCTCCACTTT
CASSADRGRSPLHF
>.|TRBJ2-5|TRBV5-4|.
TGTGCCAGCAGCTTGGGGGACATCGGGTCGGAGACCCAGTACTTC
CASSLGDIGSETQYF
>TRBD1|TRBJ2-5|TRBV6-1|.
TGTGCCAGCAATCGACAGGGGGCACTTCGGGAGACCCAGTACTTC
CASNRQGALRETQYF
>TRBD1|TRBJ1-2|TRBV5-4|.
TGTGCCAGCAGCTTGGACCCAGGGGGCTATGGCTACACCTTC
CASSLDPGGYGYTF
>.|TRBJ1-2|TRBV18|.
TGTGCCAGCTCACCCCCGGGACTTGGCGGGGGCTACACCTTC
CASSPPGLGGGYTF
>.|TRBJ2-1|TRBV7-9|.
TGTGCCAGCAGCTTCGGGATCTCCTACAATGAGCAGTTCTTC
CASSFGISYNEQFF
>.|TRBJ1-2|TRBV7-9|.
TGTGCCAGCAGCCAAGGCGGGGGGAGGTATGGCTACACCTTC
CASSQGGGRYGYTF
>TRBD1|TRBJ1-6|TRBV2|.
TGTGCCAGCGGAGAGGACAGGGGAGGTCATTCACCCCTCCACTTT
CASGEDRGGHSPLHF
>.|TRBJ1-1|TRBV6-5|.
TGTGCCAGCAGTTATTCCCCCGGGAACACTGAAGCTTTCTTT
CASSYSPGNTEAFF
>TRBD1|TRBJ1-2|TRBV7-2|.
TGTGCCAGCAGCTCCATGACAGGGGTGAGCTATGGCTACACCTTC
CASSSMTGVSYGYTF
>TRBD2|TRBJ2-7|TRBV5-1|.
TGCGCCAGCAGCCGCGGGACTAGCGGGGGGGACGAGCAGTACTTC
CASSRGTSGGDEQYF
>.|TRBJ2-3|TRBV6-6|.
TGTGCCAGCATAGGGGGAGATACGCAGTATTTT
CASIGGDTQYF
>.|TRBJ1-6|TRBV6-5|.
TGTGCCAGCAGTTACGGTGTCAGCTCCTATAATTCACCCCTCCACTTT
CASSYGVSSYNSPLHF
>TRBD2|TRBJ2-5|TRBV7-9|.
TGTGCCAGCAGATCGACTAGCGGGGGAGGAGAGACCCAGTACTTC
CASRSTSGGGETQYF
>TRBD2|TRBJ2-7|TRBV6-5|.
TGTGCCAGCACCAGGAGCGGGGGTACCTACGAGCAGTACTTC
CASTRSGGTYEQYF
>.|TRBJ1-1|TRBV29-1|once
TGCAGCGTTTTGGAGTCCCCGAAAGAAGCTTTCTTT
CSVLESPKEAFF
>.|TRBJ2-7|TRBV2|.
TGTGCCAGCAGTGTATCGGGGATTAACGAGCAGTACTTC
CASSVSGINEQYF
>.|TRBJ1-5|TRBV19|once
TGTGCCAGTAGCCCGATCCAATACAGAGCTCGGAGCAATCAGCCCCAGCATTTT
CASSPIQYRARSNQPQHF
>TRBD1|TRBJ1-3|TRBV5-1|.
TGCGCCAGCAGCTTGGCCGCGCAGGGGGCTAACACCATATATTTT
CASSLAAQGANTIYF
>TRBD1|TRBJ1-2|TRBV18|.
TGTGCCAGCTCACCCCCTCCTGGGACAGCTTTAAACTCTAACTATGGCTACACCTTC
CASSPPPGTALNSNYGYTF
>TRBD1|TRBJ1-2|TRBV19|.
TGTGCCAGTAGTATGCGAGGACAGGGGGCAATCTATGGCTACACCTTC
CASSMRGQGAIYGYTF
>.|TRBJ2-2|TRBV19|.
TGTGCCAGTAGGGGCCTACCAATGGGACATTACACCGGGGAGCTGTTTTTT
CASRGLPMGHYTGELFF
>TRBD1|TRBJ2-2|TRBV2|.
TGTGCCAGCAGTGGAGGACAGGGGCGGAACACCGGGGAGCTGTTTTTT
CASSGGQGRNTGELFF
>.|TRBJ1-2|TRBV6-5|.
TGTGCCAGCAGAAAAGCCGGAGCCTATGGCTACACCTTC
CASRKAGAYGYTF
>.|TRBJ2-3|TRBV11-2|.
TGTGCCAGCAGCTTAGGAGTAGATACGCAGTATTTT
CASSLGVDTQYF
>TRBD1|TRBJ1-1|TRBV15|.
TGTGCCACCAGCAGAGATTTACAGGGGACTGAAGCTTTCTTT
CATSRDLQGTEAFF
>.|TRBJ2-2|TRBV6-6|.
TGTGCCAGCACCCTAGGGGGGAACACCGGGGAGCTGTTTTTT
CASTLGGNTGELFF
>TRBD2|TRBJ2-5|TRBV18|.
TGTGCCAGCTCACCTCCATCGGGAGGGACGGGGACCCAGTACTTC
CASSPPSGGTGTQYF